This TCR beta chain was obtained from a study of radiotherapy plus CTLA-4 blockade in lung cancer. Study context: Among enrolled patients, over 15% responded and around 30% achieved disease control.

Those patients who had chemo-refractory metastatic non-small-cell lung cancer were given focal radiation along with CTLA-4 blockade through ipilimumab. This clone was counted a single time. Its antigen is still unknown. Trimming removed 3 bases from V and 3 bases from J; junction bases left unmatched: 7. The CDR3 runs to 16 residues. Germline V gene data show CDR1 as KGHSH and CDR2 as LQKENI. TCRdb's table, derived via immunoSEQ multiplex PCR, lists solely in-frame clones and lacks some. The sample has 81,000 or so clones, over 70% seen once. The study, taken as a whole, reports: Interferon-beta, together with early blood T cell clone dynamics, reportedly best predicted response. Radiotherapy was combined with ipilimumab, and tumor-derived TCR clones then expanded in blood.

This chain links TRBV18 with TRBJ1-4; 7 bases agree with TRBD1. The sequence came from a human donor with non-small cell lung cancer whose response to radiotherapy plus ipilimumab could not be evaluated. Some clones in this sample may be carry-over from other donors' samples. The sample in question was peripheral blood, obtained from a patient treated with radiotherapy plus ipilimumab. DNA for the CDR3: TGTGCCAGCTCACCGTACCCCGGGACAGCTAATGAAAAACTGTTTTTT. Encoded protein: CASSPYPGTANEKLFF.